The rows below give T cell receptor beta chains drawn from one sample of a study of T cell responses to AZD1222 COVID-19 vaccine. This table comes from immunoSEQ multiplex PCR, and its TCRdb copy is limited to in-frame clones, with some not included. In the table there are 80,000 to 130,000 clones, about 86% of which are singletons. Sample: peripheral blood, taken on day 0 of AZD1222 vaccination. The receptors derive from an adult in good health. Both conserved end residues are part of each CDR3. The D gene is left open where the match is weak. Clone size is given for some rows only: seen once, a few or many times, or a class if the clone is expanded.

DNA: TGTGCCAGCAGCCCGGGGACAGCCGATAATCAGCCCCAGCATTTT
CDR3: CASSPGTADNQPQHF
J: TRBJ1-5
size: few
D: TRBD1
V: TRBV5-5

DNA: TGTGCCAGCAGCTTAGCCTTTGGGACAGGGAGATTCTACGAGCAGTACTTC
CDR3: CASSLAFGTGRFYEQYF
J: TRBJ2-7
size: NA
D: TRBD1
V: TRBV7-8

DNA: TGTGCCAGCAGCCAAGACCTTTCGATGAGGCGGAACACCGGGGAGCTGTTTTTT
CDR3: CASSQDLSMRRNTGELFF
J: TRBJ2-2
size: NA
D: NA
V: TRBV3-1/TRBV3-2

DNA: TGTGCCAGCAGCCCATTGCTATGGGAGGATGGGGGTGGCTACACCTTC
CDR3: CASSPLLWEDGGGYTF
J: TRBJ1-2
size: NA
D: NA
V: TRBV14

DNA: TGTGCCAGCAGCTCAATCGCCGGGGCCTACAATGAGCAGTTCTTC
CDR3: CASSSIAGAYNEQFF
J: TRBJ2-1
size: NA
D: NA
V: TRBV11-3

DNA: TGTGCCAGCAGTTTTGAGGGGACCAACTATGGCTACACCTTC
CDR3: CASSFEGTNYGYTF
J: TRBJ1-2
size: NA
D: NA
V: TRBV27

DNA: TGTGCCAGCAGCCCGAGCTTTTTTAGCGGGGGAACCTACGAGCAGTACTTC
CDR3: CASSPSFFSGGTYEQYF
J: TRBJ2-7
size: few
D: TRBD2
V: TRBV7-2

DNA: TGTGCCAGCAGCACCTTTCGGACAGATGGCTACACCTTC
CDR3: CASSTFRTDGYTF
J: TRBJ1-2
size: once
D: NA
V: TRBV7-2

DNA: TGTGCCAGCACCCCGAGGCCGGGGGGAAACACCATATATTTT
CDR3: CASTPRPGGNTIYF
J: TRBJ1-3
size: NA
D: NA
V: TRBV11-2

DNA: TGTGCCAGCAGCCCTAACACCGGGGAGCTGTTTTTT
CDR3: CASSPNTGELFF
J: TRBJ2-2
size: NA
D: NA
V: TRBV11-1

DNA: TGTGCCAGCACCTCCTTTGGTCCTGAGCAGTTCTTC
CDR3: CASTSFGPEQFF
J: TRBJ2-1
size: NA
D: NA
V: TRBV12-3/TRBV12-4

DNA: TGTGCCAGCAGCTACGACGGGACAGACTTGGAGACCCAGTACTTC
CDR3: CASSYDGTDLETQYF
J: TRBJ2-5
size: NA
D: TRBD1
V: TRBV7-2

DNA: TGTGCCAGCAGCTTACTAGCGGGGGGACAAGATACGCAGTATTTT
CDR3: CASSLLAGGQDTQYF
J: TRBJ2-3
size: NA
D: TRBD2
V: TRBV7-9

DNA: TGCGCCAGCAGCTTGGTAGTGTCAGATGGCTACACCTTC
CDR3: CASSLVVSDGYTF
J: TRBJ1-2
size: few
D: NA
V: TRBV5-1

DNA: TGTGCCAGCAGTTCCGCTAGCTTCTCCTCTGGGGCCAACGTCCTGACTTTC
CDR3: CASSSASFSSGANVLTF
J: TRBJ2-6
size: NA
D: NA
V: TRBV6-2/TRBV6-3

DNA: TGTGCCTGGAGCCTGCGGGGGGGAATCTACAATGAGCAGTTCTTC
CDR3: CAWSLRGGIYNEQFF
J: TRBJ2-1
size: NA
D: TRBD2
V: TRBV30

DNA: TGTGCCAGCAGTTTTGGACAGCCTGGAAACACCATATATTTT
CDR3: CASSFGQPGNTIYF
J: TRBJ1-3
size: NA
D: NA
V: TRBV6-5

DNA: TGTGCCAGCAGCTCACGACAGGGTAATTCACCCCTCCACTTT
CDR3: CASSSRQGNSPLHF
J: TRBJ1-6
size: NA
D: TRBD1
V: TRBV5-4

DNA: TGTGCCAGCAGCGTGTATTCCCACATTGACCCATTGAACACTGAAGCTTTCTTT
CDR3: CASSVYSHIDPLNTEAFF
J: TRBJ1-1
size: NA
D: NA
V: TRBV9

DNA: TGTGCCAGCAGCTTCTTGCAGGGTGGTACTGGCTACACCTTC
CDR3: CASSFLQGGTGYTF
J: TRBJ1-2
size: NA
D: NA
V: TRBV7-2

DNA: TGTGCCACCAGTGATGAAAGTCGTGGCTACACCTTC
CDR3: CATSDESRGYTF
J: TRBJ1-2
size: NA
D: NA
V: TRBV24-1

DNA: TGTGCCACCAGTGTACTTCCTAATGAGCAGTTCTTC
CDR3: CATSVLPNEQFF
J: TRBJ2-1
size: NA
D: NA
V: TRBV24-1

DNA: TGTGCCAGCAGCCACAGCCCCGGGTCCAGGGCCAACACTGAAGCTTTCTTT
CDR3: CASSHSPGSRANTEAFF
J: TRBJ1-1
size: NA
D: NA
V: TRBV3-1/TRBV3-2

DNA: TGTGCCAGCTCACCACGGTCTAGCGGGGGCGACTACAATGAGCAGTTCTTC
CDR3: CASSPRSSGGDYNEQFF
J: TRBJ2-1
size: NA
D: TRBD2
V: TRBV18

DNA: TGTGCCAGCTCACCGGAGTATGAGCAGTTCTTC
CDR3: CASSPEYEQFF
J: TRBJ2-1
size: NA
D: NA
V: TRBV18

DNA: TGCGCCAGCAGCTTGGGACGCGGGGCTGCCTACGAGCAGTACTTC
CDR3: CASSLGRGAAYEQYF
J: TRBJ2-7
size: NA
D: NA
V: TRBV5-1

DNA: TGTGCCAGCACACGGGGGGACGGTCCCCAAGAGACCCAGTACTTC
CDR3: CASTRGDGPQETQYF
J: TRBJ2-5
size: NA
D: TRBD2
V: TRBV6-5

DNA: TGTGCCAGTAGTAGGGCGGGGAACACTGAAGCTTTCTTT
CDR3: CASSRAGNTEAFF
J: TRBJ1-1
size: NA
D: NA
V: TRBV19

DNA: TGTGCCAGCAGCGTAGGTCCCGACACTGAAGCTTTCTTT
CDR3: CASSVGPDTEAFF
J: TRBJ1-1
size: NA
D: NA
V: TRBV9

DNA: TGTGCCAGCAGCCAAGGAGGGACGAACACTGAAGCTTTCTTT
CDR3: CASSQGGTNTEAFF
J: TRBJ1-1
size: NA
D: NA
V: TRBV3-1/TRBV3-2

DNA: TGTGCCAGCAGCCAAGTCTACGGAGCCTCCTACGAGCAGTACTTC
CDR3: CASSQVYGASYEQYF
J: TRBJ2-7
size: NA
D: NA
V: TRBV4-2

DNA: TGTGCCACCAGTCGAGGAGGGGGCGCGTACGAGCAGTACTTC
CDR3: CATSRGGGAYEQYF
J: TRBJ2-7
size: NA
D: NA
V: TRBV15

DNA: TGTGCCAGCAGTTCCCCCGGGACAGGAATGGGGAGAAACACCATATATTTT
CDR3: CASSSPGTGMGRNTIYF
J: TRBJ1-3
size: NA
D: TRBD1
V: TRBV28

DNA: TGTGCCAGCAGCCAAGACCGCAGCCCCAGGGGGAAGGGTAATTCACCCCTCCACTTT
CDR3: CASSQDRSPRGKGNSPLHF
J: TRBJ1-6
size: few
D: TRBD1
V: TRBV3-1/TRBV3-2

DNA: TGTGCCTGGGGACCAGATAACTCTGGAAACACCATATATTTT
CDR3: CAWGPDNSGNTIYF
J: TRBJ1-3
size: NA
D: NA
V: TRBV30

DNA: TGCGCCAGCAGCCGGGACAGGGAGATTTCTGGAAACACCATATATTTT
CDR3: CASSRDREISGNTIYF
J: TRBJ1-3
size: NA
D: TRBD1
V: TRBV5-1

DNA: TGTGCCAGCAGCTTAGAGACGTCGGCCGACACTGAAGCTTTCTTT
CDR3: CASSLETSADTEAFF
J: TRBJ1-1
size: NA
D: NA
V: TRBV11-1

DNA: TGTGCCAGCAGTGAAAGGCAGGCTCAGAGGGGCTACACCTTC
CDR3: CASSERQAQRGYTF
J: TRBJ1-2
size: NA
D: NA
V: TRBV2

DNA: TGTGCCACCTCCGAGGGTTTGTACGAGCAGTACTTC
CDR3: CATSEGLYEQYF
J: TRBJ2-7
size: NA
D: NA
V: TRBV6-5

DNA: TGTGCCAGCAGTTACGAGGGGGTCAGCAATCAGCCCCAGCATTTT
CDR3: CASSYEGVSNQPQHF
J: TRBJ1-5
size: NA
D: NA
V: TRBV6-2/TRBV6-3

DNA: TGTGCCAGCAGCTTAGCTACAGTAAATAATTCACCCCTCCACTTT
CDR3: CASSLATVNNSPLHF
J: TRBJ1-6
size: NA
D: NA
V: TRBV7-9

DNA: TGCGCCAGCAGCTTGGTTAACAGAGGGAACGAGCAGTACTTC
CDR3: CASSLVNRGNEQYF
J: TRBJ2-7
size: NA
D: NA
V: TRBV5-1

DNA: TGTGCCAGCAGCCTAGGACAGGGGGCGAACTCCTACGAGCAGTACTTC
CDR3: CASSLGQGANSYEQYF
J: TRBJ2-7
size: NA
D: TRBD1
V: TRBV7-6

DNA: TGCAGCGTTGTTGTGGGACAGGGGACTGAAGCTTTCTTT
CDR3: CSVVVGQGTEAFF
J: TRBJ1-1
size: few
D: TRBD1
V: TRBV29-1

DNA: TGTGCCAGCAGCCCGACCGGGATAAGTGAAAAACTGTTTTTT
CDR3: CASSPTGISEKLFF
J: TRBJ1-4
size: once
D: NA
V: TRBV3-1/TRBV3-2

DNA: TGTGCCAGCAGTCCGGACAGGGTTGTACAGCCCCAGCATTTT
CDR3: CASSPDRVVQPQHF
J: TRBJ1-5
size: few
D: TRBD1
V: TRBV2

DNA: TGTGCCAGCAGTGAAGAGACGGACCCCCCCTACAATGAGCAGTTCTTC
CDR3: CASSEETDPPYNEQFF
J: TRBJ2-1
size: once
D: NA
V: TRBV6-1

DNA: TGTGCCAGTAGTATGGCCCGGCAGGGGAACACTGAAGCTTTCTTT
CDR3: CASSMARQGNTEAFF
J: TRBJ1-1
size: NA
D: NA
V: TRBV19

DNA: TGTGCCAGCAGCCGGAGACAGGGGGCAGCGACAGATACGCAGTATTTT
CDR3: CASSRRQGAATDTQYF
J: TRBJ2-3
size: NA
D: TRBD1
V: TRBV4-2

DNA: TGTGCTAGTGGTTTGGACCAGGGACAGCCCCAGCATTTT
CDR3: CASGLDQGQPQHF
J: TRBJ1-5
size: NA
D: NA
V: TRBV12-5

DNA: TGTGCCAGCAGTACAGGGACTAGCGGCTACAATGAGCAGTTCTTC
CDR3: CASSTGTSGYNEQFF
J: TRBJ2-1
size: NA
D: TRBD2
V: TRBV27

DNA: TGTGCCAGCAGCTTAGAGGGGACAGATACGCAGTATTTT
CDR3: CASSLEGTDTQYF
J: TRBJ2-3
size: NA
D: NA
V: TRBV7-3

DNA: TGTGCCAGCAGCGCCCGTTCGCGGGGTGGTGGGCTGTATAGCAATCAGCCCCAGCATTTT
CDR3: CASSARSRGGGLYSNQPQHF
J: TRBJ1-5
size: NA
D: NA
V: TRBV7-8

DNA: TGTGCCAGCAGCCTGAGGGTTGTCGACACTGAAGCTTTCTTT
CDR3: CASSLRVVDTEAFF
J: TRBJ1-1
size: few
D: NA
V: TRBV5-4

DNA: TGTGCCAGCAGCGTAGCCGGGGGACAGGGGGTTTCACCCCTCCACTTT
CDR3: CASSVAGGQGVSPLHF
J: TRBJ1-6
size: NA
D: TRBD1
V: TRBV9

DNA: TGCGCCAGCAGCGTGTGGGTTAGCAATCAGCCCCAGCATTTT
CDR3: CASSVWVSNQPQHF
J: TRBJ1-5
size: NA
D: NA
V: TRBV4-3